The next 5 T cell receptor beta chains were all read from a single sample in a study of response to subunit inactivated influenza vaccine. Each CDR3 protein gets one entry after TCRdb re-called the RT-PCR reads with MiXCR. The profile shows more than 400,000 distinct CDR3 sequences, more than 7% of them singletons. The specimen comprised PBMCs from blood, sampled roughly 24 months after vaccination. These receptors were taken from a man between 45 and 75 years old who received an inactivated influenza vaccine.

J is TRBJ2-7 and V is TRBV4-1, with 8 bases that match TRBD1. V lost 0 bases, J lost 9 bases, and 10 bases stayed unmatched. Germline V gives CDR1 MGHRA, CDR2 YSYEKL. The CDR3 totals 15 residues. The CDR3 DNA reads as TGCGCCAGCAGCCAAGATTGGGCAGGGGGCGGGATGCAGTACTTC. Amino acids: CASSQDWAGGGMQYF.

In its sample, this clonotype was seen a few times. The J gene is TRBJ2-1, the V gene TRBV6-2 or TRBV6-3, with unresolved D. Germline assignment: CDR1 MNHEY and CDR2 SVGEGT. The CDR3 consists of 16 residues. V was shortened by 4 bases and J by 4 bases, with 17 bases between the two germline ends. This CDR3 reads CASSFGPPVRYNEQFF. The CDR3 DNA sequence: TGTGCCAGCAGTTTCGGGCCCCCGGTAAGATACAATGAGCAGTTCTTC.

This clonotype has ten or more counts. The chain joins TRBV20-1 to TRBJ2-7; TRBD2 aligns across 7 bases. This CDR3 is 13 amino acids long. CDR1 and CDR2 from the germline V gene are DFQATT and SNEGSKA (reference sequence). CDR3 loop: CSRIRGGEHEQYF. Written as DNA, the CDR3 is TGCAGCCGAATTCGCGGGGGAGAGCACGAGCAGTACTTC.

The V and J genes are TRBV7-9 and TRBJ1-1; 7 bases agree with TRBD1. The ends lost 4 bases at V and 4 bases at J; junction bases unmatched: 9. The CDR3 covers 15 residues. Germline-derived CDR1 and CDR2 are SEHNR and FQNEAQ (reference sequence). CDR3 protein: CASSSSGGSVTEAFF. The CDR3 DNA follows: TGTGCCAGCAGCTCGTCAGGGGGATCGGTCACTGAAGCTTTCTTT.

This clonotype was counted ten times or more. The chain is built from TRBV27 and TRBJ2-1; TRBD2 matches at 15 bases. The CDR3 has 18 amino acids. Germline loops: CDR1 MNHEY, CDR2 SMNVEV (reference sequence). V shed 4 bases, J shed 4 bases, and the junction held 8 bases outside the gene matches. The CDR3 loop is CASSSGLAGGMRYNEQFF. The CDR3 DNA is TGTGCCAGCAGTTCCGGACTAGCGGGGGGGATGAGATACAATGAGCAGTTCTTC.